This TCR beta chain originates from a study of T cell responses to AZD1222 COVID-19 vaccine. Details on this clone: What it binds is not known.

Only in-frame clones appear in the TCRdb table, and some are missing; sequencing was by immunoSEQ multiplex PCR. The sample carries over 70,000 clones, about 74% recorded once. Notes on the study in general: Targets within unmutated variant regions were reportedly found for nearly half of spike-specific TCRs.

Germline V gives CDR1 LGHNA, CDR2 YSLEER. CDR3 length equals 15 residues. Germline trimming cut 2 bases from V and 2 bases from J; bases unmatched to any gene: 5. This clonotype originated in an adult who received the MenACWY meningococcal vaccine as a control. The J gene is TRBJ1-1, the V gene TRBV4-3, with 7 bases lining up with TRBD1. This sample comprised peripheral blood, obtained 28 days after the second dose of the MenACWY control vaccine. The CDR3 region has the DNA TGCGCCAGCAGCCAAACCGACAGGGCTAACACTGAAGCTTTCTTT. Translation: CASSQTDRANTEAFF.